These 19 T cell receptor beta chains were sequenced from one sample in a study of blood T cells in healthy people across ages (dated by TCRdb to 2015 to 2017). The protocol used for the library was 5' RACE. TCRdb shows the sequencer as Illumina HiSeq 2500. The second PCR ran for roughly 7 to 12 cycles and used a J-beta primer mix along with a sample-barcoded 5' primer. The public reads were reprocessed in TCRdb via fastp at Q25 and MiXCR, keeping in-frame beta chains. Entries are consolidated by CDR3 protein sequence, retaining the most common genes and DNA. The sample table holds fewer than 800,000 distinct CDR3 sequences, of which 20% to 25% were seen once. The ten largest clones represent approximately 3.6% of the sample. The material sequenced was blood. Receptors originate from a man between 65 and 85 years old in good health.

This clonotype occurred a few times. The chain joins TRBV10-3 to TRBJ2-2; D possibly matches TRBD1 or TRBD2 (5 bases each). Germline assignment: CDR1 ENHRY and CDR2 SYGVKD. The CDR3 spans 16 residues. V was pared by 3 bases and J by 1 base, with 12 bases between. As DNA, the CDR3 is TGTGCCATCAGTGAATCCGGGACGGAGAACACCGGGGAGCTGTTTTTT. Translating it yields CAISESGTENTGELFF.

This clonotype has ten or more counts. The chain is built from TRBV29-1 and TRBJ2-5; perhaps TRBD1 as D (6 bases). CDR1 is SQVTM, CDR2 ANQGSEA, per germline. CDR3 length: 12 amino acids. Trimming pared 4 bases from V and 5 bases from J, leaving 11 bases between. CDR3 sequence (DNA): TGCAGCGTTGTGCAGGGGAAGGAGACCCAGTACTTC. Encoded protein: CSVVQGKETQYF.

This clonotype was detected only a few times. CDR3 region: CASSNRGYYGYTF. The CDR3 DNA reads TGTGCCAGCAGTAACAGGGGTTACTATGGCTACACCTTC. The J gene is TRBJ1-2, the V gene TRBV2; TRBD1 agrees at 7 bases. The V and J ends lost 5 bases and 3 bases, in that order; junction bases with no gene match: 3. Germline V CDR1 and CDR2: SNHLY, FYNNEI. The CDR3 contains 13 residues.

The table lists this clonotype with a few counts. This chain links TRBV5-5 with TRBJ2-3; TRBD2 is a possible D gene (6 bases). CDR1 is SGHKS, CDR2 YYEKEE, per germline (reference sequence). Between the trimmed V and J ends, which lost 5 bases and 0 bases, there was a span of 13 bases. The CDR3 consists of 15 residues. DNA for the CDR3: TGTGCCAGCAGTTCTTGGGGGACTAGCACAGATACGCAGTATTTT. It codes for CASSSWGTSTDTQYF.

This sequence joins TRBV7-2 and TRBJ2-3, with D possibly TRBD2 on 5 matching bases. Trimming removed 0 bases at V and 4 bases at J, with 11 bases between. The germline gives CDR1 SGHTA, CDR2 FQGNSA. The CDR3 contains 15 residues. CDR3 nucleotide sequence: TGTGCCAGCAGCTTAGCGGGTCGGGGATCAGATACGCAGTATTTT. Its translation: CASSLAGRGSDTQYF.

A few counts support this clonotype. Here the CDR3 reads CSARVPAGGYEQYF. The CDR3 bases are TGCAGTGCTAGAGTGCCAGCGGGAGGGTACGAGCAGTACTTC. The chain recombines TRBV20-1 with TRBJ2-7; TRBD2 agrees at 10 bases. Germline V gives CDR1 DFQATT, CDR2 SNEGSKA (reference sequence). V lost 1 base and J lost 4; bases outside the gene matches: 4. The CDR3 has 14 amino acids.

The chain carries TRBV6-1 and TRBJ2-7, with TRBD1 identical over 12 bases. This CDR3 is built from 16 residues. Germline CDR1 MNHNS, CDR2 SASEGT. Germline trimming cut 6 bases from V and 3 bases from J; bases unmatched to any gene: 9. The CDR3 spells CASSRAGTGGFYEQYF. The DNA of the CDR3 is TGTGCCAGCAGCCGCGCCGGGACAGGGGGCTTCTACGAGCAGTACTTC.

The genes are TRBV2 and TRBJ1-2, with D possibly TRBD1 on 6 matching bases. V was clipped by 10 bases and J by 0 bases, with 18 bases between them. The CDR3 has 15 residues. From germline, CDR1 is SNHLY and CDR2 FYNNEI. Here the CDR3 DNA reads TGTGCCACCGGACGTCCGGGACAAGCTAACTATGGCTACACCTTC. This codes for CATGRPGQANYGYTF.

This clonotype was found a few times. Mismatch with germline at one junction end may stem from a read error. The chain recombines TRBV4-2 with TRBJ2-4, with D possibly TRBD2 on 5 matching bases. Germline V gene sequence: CDR1 LGHNA, CDR2 YNFKEQ. The length of the CDR3 is 14 residues. The CDR3 DNA follows: TGTGCCCGCAGCCAATCGTGGGAGATCAACATTCAGTACTTC. Translated, it gives CARSQSWEINIQYF.

The chain employs TRBV3-1 and TRBJ1-4; TRBD1 agrees at 9 bases. The length of the CDR3 is 16 residues. V dropped 0 bases and J dropped 12; count of bases not matched to a gene: 11. Germline V CDR1 and CDR2: LGHDT, YNNKEL (reference sequence). For the CDR3, the DNA is TGTGCCAGCAGCCAAGAGGATGGTTATGGGGACAGGGAACTGTTTTTT. As protein: CASSQEDGYGDRELFF.

This chain connects TRBV20-1 to TRBJ1-1; the match to TRBD1 covers 7 bases. In germline, CDR1 is DFQATT, CDR2 SNEGSKA (reference sequence). V shed 6 bases and J 1 base; nucleotides not matched to a gene: 5. The CDR3 loop spans 13 amino acids. The CDR3 here is CSAQGQTNTEAFF. The CDR3 coding sequence is TGCAGTGCCCAGGGACAGACGAACACTGAAGCTTTCTTT.

This clonotype has a handful of counts. This rearrangement joins TRBV12-3 or TRBV12-4 to TRBJ2-5; D is ambiguous. Trimming shortened V by 2 bases and J by 5 bases, and 15 bases separated the two germline ends. This CDR3 is 15 amino acids long. The DNA of the CDR3 is TGTGCCAGCAGTTTAAGGTCCGGCAGACCTGAGACCCAGTACTTC. Translating gives CASSLRSGRPETQYF.

About this clonotype itself: One junction end disagrees with the germline gene, perhaps due to a read error. The gene calls are TRBV20-1 and TRBJ2-7, with 7 bases aligning to TRBD2. Looked up from germline, CDR1 is DFQATT and CDR2 is SNEGSKA (reference sequence). The CDR3 has 12 residues. The CDR3 nucleotides read TGCAGTGCTAGAGACCCCGGGACTACCTCGCACTTC. It translates to CSARDPGTTSHF.

V usage is TRBV21-1 and J usage is TRBJ1-2; the table's D call, TRBD1, has no DNA check behind it. TRBV21-1 is a pseudogene segment. The CDR3 is 14 amino acids. CDR3 protein: CASSKGATGFGYTF. The CDR3 nucleotides are TGTGCCAGCAGCAAAGGGGCGACAGGGTTCGGCTACACCTTC.

This clonotype was seen a handful of times. This chain joins TRBV21-1 and TRBJ2-7; the table names TRBD1, a call not compared with the DNA. TRBV21-1 is annotated as a pseudogene. The CDR3 is made up of 15 amino acids. CDR3 region: CASSKGWGESYEQYF. The CDR3 DNA reads TGTGCCAGCAGCAAAGGATGGGGCGAATCCTACGAGCAGTACTTC.

This clonotype has only a few counts. A junction end diverges from the germline sequence, so it may reflect a read error. The chain links TRBV5-1 to TRBJ1-2; D gene uncertain. CDR3 size: 12 residues. CDR1 is SGHRS, CDR2 YFSETQ, per germline. The CDR3 DNA reads TGCGCCAGCAGCGCCGAGGGTTATGGCCACACCTTC. Its translation: CASSAEGYGHTF.

This chain uses TRBV18 with TRBJ2-5; a possible D gene is TRBD2 (5 bases). CDR1 and CDR2 (germline): KGHSH, LQKENI. Trimming took 0 bases from V and 1 from J, leaving 12 bases between them. CDR3 length: 16 amino acids. The CDR3 DNA is TGTGCCAGCTCACCACCGGTAGGAGGTTTCCAAGAGACCCAGTACTTC. Its translation is CASSPPVGGFQETQYF.

V usage is TRBV7-2 and J usage is TRBJ2-5; 11 positions agree with TRBD2. From germline, CDR1 is SGHTA and CDR2 FQGNSA. The CDR3 has 11 amino acids. The DNA of the CDR3 is TGTGCTGGGGGACTAGCGGCAATAGAGTACTTC. This encodes CAGGLAAIEYF. Based on the CDR3 plus reference TRBV7-2 and TRBJ2-5, the full variable domain is GAGVSQSPSNKVTEKGKDVELRCDPISGHTALYWYRQSLGQGLEFLIYFQGNSAPDKSGLPSDRFSAERTGGSVSTLTIQRTQQEDSAVYLCAGGLAAIEYFGPGTRLLVL.

The chain combines TRBV6-5 with TRBJ2-7; 8 bases map to TRBD2. CDR1 MNHEY and CDR2 SVGAGI come from the germline V gene. The ends lost 2 bases at V and 4 bases at J; junction bases unmatched: 7. The CDR3 contains 15 residues. CDR3 DNA sequence: TGTGCCAGCAGTTACCTAGCGGGCACCCAATACGAGCAGTACTTC. This translates into CASSYLAGTQYEQYF.